One and the same sample provided the 9 T cell receptor beta chains below, sequenced in a study of T cell responses to AZD1222 COVID-19 vaccine. Libraries were prepared by immunoSEQ multiplex PCR; TCRdb keeps only in-frame clonotypes and omits some of them. The repertoire consists of around 200,000 clones, with around nine tenths occurring once and the leading ten covering 7.5% to 9.5%. Sequenced here: peripheral blood, sampled on day 0 of AZD1222 vaccination. The receptors here all came from an adult in good health.

The genes are TRBV5-4 and TRBJ1-2, with TRBD1 matching 10 bases. The CDR3 has 14 amino acids. J lost 7 bases, V lost 5 bases, and 8 bases had no gene match. In germline, CDR1 is SGHNT, CDR2 YYREEE (reference sequence). CDR3 loop: CASRSPGQGTGYTF. CDR3 in DNA: TGTGCCAGCAGATCCCCGGGACAGGGGACTGGCTACACCTTC.

CDR3 residues: CASSRSGGAYEQYF. The CDR3 DNA sequence: TGTGCCAGCAGCCGAAGCGGGGGGGCCTACGAGCAGTACTTC. The rearrangement joins TRBV7-8 to TRBJ2-7, with TRBD2 identical over 10 bases. V dropped 5 bases and J dropped 2; count of bases not matched to a gene: 3. The CDR3 has 14 residues. CDR1 SGHVS and CDR2 FQNEAQ come from the germline V gene.

The gene calls are TRBV19 and TRBJ2-5, with D unresolved. CDR1 LNHDA and CDR2 SQIVND come from the germline V gene (reference sequence). The germline V and J ends were trimmed by 1 base and 7 bases, with 13 bases remaining between them. There are 14 residues in the CDR3. The CDR3 is CASSIGAADGTQYF. The CDR3 DNA follows: TGTGCCAGTAGTATAGGGGCAGCTGATGGGACCCAGTACTTC. Looking up the rest from reference TRBV19 and TRBJ2-5 gives the full variable domain: DGGITQSPKYLFRKEGQNVTLSCEQNLNHDAMYWYRQDPGQGLRLIYYSQIVNDFQKGDIAEGYSVSREKKESFPLTVTSAQKNPTAFYLCASSIGAADGTQYFGPGTRLLVL.

V gene TRBV28 combines with J gene TRBJ2-7, with 7 bases matching TRBD1. J gave up 0 bases and V 5 bases, and 10 bases lay outside the gene matches. CDR1 MDHEN and CDR2 SYDVKM come from the germline V gene. This CDR3 region has 16 residues. The CDR3 DNA is TGTGCCAGCAGTAGCCCGCGAACAGGGGCCTCCTACGAGCAGTACTTC. Encoded protein: CASSSPRTGASYEQYF.

The genes are TRBV5-5 and TRBJ1-1; possible D gene TRBD1, 5 bases. CDR3 length equals 15 residues. Germline values: CDR1 SGHKS, CDR2 YYEKEE (reference sequence). Trimming removed 4 bases from V and 4 bases from J, with 17 bases in between. The CDR3 nucleotides read TGTGCCAGCAGCCTGATGGGACGCGGGAGCACTGAAGCTTTCTTT. Encoded protein: CASSLMGRGSTEAFF.

V and J are TRBV9 and TRBJ2-7; D remains unclear. CDR1 is SGDLS and CDR2 is YYNGEE in the germline V gene. V dropped 0 bases and J dropped 0 bases, with 10 bases sitting between them. The CDR3 loop spans 15 amino acids. CDR3 DNA: TGTGCCAGCAGCGTAGGAGCCGATAGCTCCTACGAGCAGTACTTC. Its translation is CASSVGADSSYEQYF.

This clone was detected once. The chain carries TRBV3-1 (or the pseudogene TRBV3-2) and TRBJ1-2; no reliable D call. The CDR3 runs 13 residues. V gave up 0 bases and J gave up 2 bases, with 4 bases separating them. The germline V gene has CDR1 LGHDT and CDR2 YNNKEL (reference sequence). In nucleotides, the CDR3 is TGTGCCAGCAGCCAAGATTGGAACTATGGCTACACCTTC. As protein: CASSQDWNYGYTF.

The J gene is TRBJ2-2, the V gene TRBV9; D might be TRBD1 (5 bases). The CDR3 consists of 15 residues. Trimming removed 0 bases at V and 7 bases at J, with 13 bases between. Germline CDR1 and CDR2: SGDLS and YYNGEE. DNA of the CDR3: TGTGCCAGCAGCGTAGGCAGGGTGCGAGGCGGGGAGCTGTTTTTT. It encodes CASSVGRVRGGELFF.

This CDR3 reads CASSLQGGASHGYTF. In DNA, the CDR3 is TGTGCCAGCAGCTTACAGGGGGGCGCCTCGCATGGCTACACCTTC. This sequence joins TRBV5-6 and TRBJ1-2; 8 bases map to TRBD1. V was pared by 2 bases and J by 6 bases, with 9 bases of the junction left unmatched. The CDR3 is 15 residues long. Per the germline V gene, CDR1 is SGHDT and CDR2 is YYEEEE.